Presented here are 13 T cell receptor beta chains from one specimen sequenced in a study of vaccination effects on CD4 cells after COVID-19. No cognate antigen is known for these TCRs. On roughly day 9 of culture, CD4+ T cells were separated out. Every participant took two doses of the BNT162b2 or mRNA-1273 vaccine. The assay was immunoSEQ multiplex PCR, and TCRdb's table has in-frame clones only and misses some. Found here are about 40,000 clones, around 73% of them singletons; the top ten hold about 8%. The starting material was CD4+ T cells from PBMCs cultured without peptide, obtained after COVID-19 vaccination. These TCRs come from a human donor who received a COVID-19 vaccine.

This chain joins TRBV9 and TRBJ2-1, with 7 bases matching TRBD2. The CDR3 runs to 15 residues. The V segment lost 0 bases and the J segment 5 bases; nucleotides outside the gene matches: 5. Looked up from germline, CDR1 is SGDLS and CDR2 is YYNGEE. CDR3 sequence (DNA): TGTGCCAGCAGCGTAGGGCGGGAGTGGGACAATGAGCAGTTCTTC. Protein: CASSVGREWDNEQFF.

The chain carries TRBV5-6 and TRBJ2-3; tentatively, D is TRBD1 (5 bases). The V gene lost 4 bases and the J gene lost 2 bases, with 11 bases spanning the gap. CDR3 length equals 14 residues. Germline loops: CDR1 SGHDT, CDR2 YYEEEE. CDR3 sequence (DNA): TGTGCCAGCAGCCAAGGACACTACACAGATACGCAGTATTTT. This translates into CASSQGHYTDTQYF.

This clone has just one count. V and J are TRBV6-5 and TRBJ2-5; D may be TRBD1 (5 bases). The CDR3 totals 13 residues. Per germline, CDR1 MNHEY and CDR2 SVGAGI. Trimming cost V 6 bases and J 5 bases, with 13 bases left between them. Written as DNA, the CDR3 is TGTGCCAGCAGATCGGACATTTCGGAGACCCAGTACTTC. Protein sequence: CASRSDISETQYF.

This clone was counted between two and nine times. The chain has TRBV10-3 and TRBJ2-2; 9 bases map to TRBD2. The ends lost 7 bases at V and 1 base at J; junction bases unmatched: 7. The CDR3 length is 16 residues. Germline CDR1 is ENHRY and CDR2 is SYGVKD. The CDR3 spells CAINPGTSLNTGELFF. CDR3 coding DNA: TGTGCCATCAACCCCGGGACTAGCCTGAACACCGGGGAGCTGTTTTTT.

This clone was observed a single time. The V and J genes are TRBV12-3 or TRBV12-4 and TRBJ1-3; D remains unclear. The CDR3 contains 10 residues. V was trimmed by 8 bases and J by 1 base, leaving 0 bases between them. CDR3 region: CASSGNTIYF. In DNA form, the CDR3 reads TGTGCCAGCTCTGGAAACACCATATATTTT.

The J gene is TRBJ1-1, the V gene TRBV5-1; weak D call: TRBD1 (5 bases). The CDR3 is 13 amino acids. V was clipped by 4 bases and J by 3 bases, with 10 bases between them. Per the germline V gene, CDR1 is SGHRS and CDR2 is YFSETQ. The CDR3 loop reads CASSIQDDTEAFF. The CDR3 DNA reads TGCGCCAGCAGCATACAGGACGACACTGAAGCTTTCTTT. The full variable domain, rest sourced from reference TRBV5-1 and TRBJ1-1, is KAGVTQTPRYLIKTRGQQVTLSCSPISGHRSVSWYQQTPGQGLQFLFEYFSETQRNKGNFPGRFSGRQFSNSRSEMNVSTLELGDSALYLCASSIQDDTEAFFGQGTRLTVV.

The sample holds a few counts of this clone. The V and J genes are TRBV5-1 and TRBJ2-1, with TRBD2 as a possible D gene (5 bases). CDR1 is SGHRS and CDR2 is YFSETQ in the germline V gene. V was cut by 0 bases and J by 0 bases, with 7 bases left in between. The CDR3 covers 15 residues. CDR3: CASSLVGSSYNEQFF. The CDR3 region has the DNA TGCGCCAGCAGCTTGGTGGGGAGCTCCTACAATGAGCAGTTCTTC.

The rearrangement links TRBV7-9 to TRBJ1-1; D not certain. The CDR3 spans 12 residues. With 5 bases removed from V and 5 bases from J, the gap between germline ends came to 9 bases. Per the germline V gene, CDR1 is SEHNR and CDR2 is FQNEAQ (reference sequence). DNA for the CDR3: TGTGCCAGCAGCCCTAGGTCGACTGAAGCTTTCTTT. Translated, it gives CASSPRSTEAFF.

V gene TRBV11-3 combines with J gene TRBJ2-1, with 8 positions matching TRBD1. The CDR3 spans 13 residues. Germline V gene data show CDR1 as SGHNT and CDR2 as YENEEA. V shed 5 bases and J 7 bases; nucleotides not matched to a gene: 4. This chain's CDR3 is CASSLGTGNEQFF. CDR3 in DNA: TGTGCCAGCAGCCTCGGGACAGGTAATGAGCAGTTCTTC.

The chain links TRBV9 to TRBJ1-2; unclear D gene. Looked up from germline, CDR1 is SGDLS and CDR2 is YYNGEE. The germline V and J ends were trimmed by 7 bases and 4 bases, with 11 bases remaining between them. The CDR3 has 12 amino acids. The CDR3 nucleotides are TGTGCCAGCCAATCGGGGTCCTATGGCTACACCTTC. Amino acid sequence: CASQSGSYGYTF. Combining the CDR3 with reference TRBV9 and TRBJ1-2 gives the whole variable domain DSGVTQTPKHLITATGQRVTLRCSPRSGDLSVYWYQQSLDQGLQFLIQYYNGEERAKGNILERFSAQQFPDLHSELNLSSLELGDSALYFCASQSGSYGYTFGSGTRLTVV.

V usage is TRBV6-6 and J usage is TRBJ2-3, with a weak D call TRBD2 (5 bases). Germline loops: CDR1 MNHNY, CDR2 SVGAGI (reference sequence). With 6 bases removed from V and 9 bases from J, the gap between germline ends came to 13 bases. CDR3 length: 12 residues. The CDR3 here is CASSPDSGTQYF. The CDR3 DNA reads as TGTGCCAGCAGCCCGGACTCTGGCACGCAGTATTTT.

The rearrangement uses TRBV24-1 and TRBJ1-2; a weak D match, TRBD1 (6 bases). CDR1 is KGHDR and CDR2 is SFDVKD in the germline V gene. The CDR3 is 16 amino acids. V was cut by 4 bases and J by 2 bases, with 16 bases left in between. The CDR3 sequence: CATSDAGGRGNYGYTF. Here the CDR3 DNA reads TGTGCCACCAGTGACGCGGGGGGGAGGGGGAACTATGGCTACACCTTC.

This chain's CDR3 is CASSATGANYGYTF. The DNA of the CDR3 is TGTGCCAGCAGTGCGACAGGGGCAAACTATGGCTACACCTTC. This rearrangement joins TRBV27 to TRBJ1-2; 8 bases are shared with TRBD1. With 5 bases clipped from V and 2 bases from J, the junction kept 4 bases outside the gene matches. CDR3 length equals 14 residues. The germline CDR1 and CDR2 sequences are MNHEY and SMNVEV (reference sequence).